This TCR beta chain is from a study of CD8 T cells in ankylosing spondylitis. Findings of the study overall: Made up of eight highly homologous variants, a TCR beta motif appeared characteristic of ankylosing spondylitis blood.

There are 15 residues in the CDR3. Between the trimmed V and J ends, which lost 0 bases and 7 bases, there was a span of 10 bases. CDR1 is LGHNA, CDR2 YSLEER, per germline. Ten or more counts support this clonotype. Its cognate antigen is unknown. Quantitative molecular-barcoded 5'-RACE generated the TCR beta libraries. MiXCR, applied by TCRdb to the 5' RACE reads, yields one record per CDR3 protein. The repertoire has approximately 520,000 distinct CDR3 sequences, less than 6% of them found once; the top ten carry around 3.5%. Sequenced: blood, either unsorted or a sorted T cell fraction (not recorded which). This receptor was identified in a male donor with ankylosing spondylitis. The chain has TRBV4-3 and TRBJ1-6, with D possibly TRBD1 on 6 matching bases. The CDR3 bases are TGCGCCAGCAGCCAAGATCGGACAGTGAATTCACCCCTCCACTTT. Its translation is CASSQDRTVNSPLHF.